This T cell receptor (beta chain) was obtained from a study of technical replicates of blood from several donors. Repertoires were generated with immunoSEQ multiplex PCR, while TCRdb's copy carries only in-frame clones and drops some. The table has tens of thousands of clones, 90% to 95% seen once. V trimming: 1 base; J trimming: 0 bases; junction bases outside the gene matches: 5. The CDR3 totals 16 residues. Per germline, CDR1 MGHRA and CDR2 YSYEKL. The sample comprised T cells isolated from PBMCs. This chain uses TRBV4-1 with TRBJ1-2; TRBD1 aligns across 7 bases. The TCR was taken from a human donor in good health. This CDR3 reads CASSQARDRANYGYTF. CDR3 nucleotides: TGCGCCAGCAGCCAAGCTAGGGACAGAGCTAACTATGGCTACACCTTC.